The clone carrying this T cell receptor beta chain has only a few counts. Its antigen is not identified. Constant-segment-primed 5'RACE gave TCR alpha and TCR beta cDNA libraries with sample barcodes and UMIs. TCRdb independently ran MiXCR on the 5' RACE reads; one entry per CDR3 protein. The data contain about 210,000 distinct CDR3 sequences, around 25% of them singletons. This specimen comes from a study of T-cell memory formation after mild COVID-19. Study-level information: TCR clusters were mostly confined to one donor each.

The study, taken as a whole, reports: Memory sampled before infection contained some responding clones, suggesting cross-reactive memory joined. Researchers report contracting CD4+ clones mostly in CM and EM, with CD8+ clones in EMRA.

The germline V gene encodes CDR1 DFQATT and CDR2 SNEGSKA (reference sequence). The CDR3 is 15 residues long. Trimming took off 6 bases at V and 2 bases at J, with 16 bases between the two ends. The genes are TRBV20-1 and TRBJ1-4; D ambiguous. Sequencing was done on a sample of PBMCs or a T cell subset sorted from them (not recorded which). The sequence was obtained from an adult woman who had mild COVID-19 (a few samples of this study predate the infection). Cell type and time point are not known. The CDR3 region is CSAPRRFSTNEKLFF. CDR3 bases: TGCAGTGCCCCCAGGCGATTTAGCACTAATGAAAAACTGTTTTTT.